Listed here are 11 T cell receptor beta chains from one sample, sequenced in a study of identical twins. In TCRdb, the 5' RACE reads were re-called with MiXCR into one record per CDR3 protein. The sample includes roughly 630,000 distinct CDR3 sequences, just over 7% seen only once; the top ten take around 1.6%. The data were also submitted as part of a second study, on yellow fever vaccine responses in identical twins.

Material for sequencing was PBMCs. The source is a woman under 30 in good health.

This clonotype was observed many times. This chain connects TRBV5-1 to TRBJ2-3; 10 bases line up with TRBD2. CDR3 length: 18 residues. V gave up 2 bases and J gave up 1 base; unmatched junction bases: 10. CDR1 and CDR2 from the germline V gene are SGHRS and YFSETQ. As DNA, the CDR3 is TGCGCCAGCAGCTTAGGGACTAGCGCCCCGGGACGCACAGATACGCAGTATTTT. Translating it yields CASSLGTSAPGRTDTQYF.

This clonotype was observed many times. The CDR3 DNA is TGCGCCAGTTCCATGGTGGGAGCGGAAGATACGCAGTATTTT. It yields the protein CASSMVGAEDTQYF. The chain carries TRBV5-1 and TRBJ2-3; a weak D match, TRBD2 (5 bases). The V gene lost 8 bases and the J gene lost 5 bases, with 18 bases spanning the gap. The germline CDR1 and CDR2 sequences are SGHRS and YFSETQ. The CDR3 is made up of 14 amino acids.

This clonotype was counted only a few times. The genes are TRBV6-1 and TRBJ2-1, with D perhaps matching TRBD2 (6 bases). Trimming stripped 0 bases from V and 10 bases from J, with 16 bases between. Germline V lookup: CDR1 MNHNS, CDR2 SASEGT. The length of the CDR3 is 15 residues. The CDR3 DNA is TGTGCCAGCAGTGAAGCGCTCGGGGCTAGCGAAGAGCAGTTCTTC. It yields the protein CASSEALGASEEQFF.

V is TRBV29-1 and J is TRBJ1-4; 10 bases match TRBD1. The germline V gene has CDR1 SQVTM and CDR2 ANQGSEA. Trimming removed 7 bases from V and 3 bases from J; junction bases left unmatched: 11. The CDR3 is 16 residues long. The CDR3 nucleotides are TGCAGCGCCGAGGCCGGGACAGGGGAACCTAATGAAAAACTGTTTTTT. This encodes CSAEAGTGEPNEKLFF.

The chain links TRBV3-1 to TRBJ1-5, with TRBD1 matching over 10 bases. CDR3 length: 17 amino acids. Trimming took 11 bases from V and 3 from J; bases not matched to a gene: 16. CDR1 and CDR2 (germline): LGHDT, YNNKEL (reference sequence). The CDR3 DNA sequence: TGTGCCCTCTGTTTAGTCCGGGACAGGGGATTCAATCAGCCCCAGCATTTT. This codes for CALCLVRDRGFNQPQHF. Full variable domain (remainder filled in from reference TRBV3-1 and TRBJ1-5): DTAVSQTPKYLVTQMGNDKSIKCEQNLGHDTMYWYKQDSKKFLKIMFSYNNKELIINETVPNRFSPKSPDKAHLNLHINSLELGDSAVYFCALCLVRDRGFNQPQHFGDGTRLSIL.

The chain has TRBV7-2 and TRBJ1-2, with a weak D call TRBD1 (6 bases). The CDR3 spans 17 residues. The germline V gene has CDR1 SGHTA and CDR2 FQGNSA. The V end was cut by 3 bases, the J end by 4 bases, with 21 bases between. The CDR3 sequence is CASSLVRRGPGAYGYTF. The CDR3 nucleotides are TGTGCCAGCAGCTTGGTACGAAGGGGTCCGGGGGCCTATGGCTACACCTTC. The whole variable domain, remainder taken from reference TRBV7-2 and TRBJ1-2, is GAGVSQSPSNKVTEKGKDVELRCDPISGHTALYWYRQSLGQGLEFLIYFQGNSAPDKSGLPSDRFSAERTGGSVSTLTIQRTQQEDSAVYLCASSLVRRGPGAYGYTFGSGTRLTVV.

This clonotype was detected only a few times. This sequence joins TRBV4-1 and TRBJ1-2; D gene ambiguous. The germline V and J ends were trimmed by 0 bases and 4 bases, with 15 bases remaining between them. The CDR3 is made up of 16 amino acids. From germline, CDR1 is MGHRA and CDR2 YSYEKL. DNA of the CDR3: TGCGCCAGCAGCCAAGATCGAGACCGACGGGGCTATGGCTACACCTTC. Translation gives CASSQDRDRRGYGYTF.

The rearrangement uses TRBV5-1 and TRBJ2-1; TRBD1 matches at 8 bases. V shed 4 bases, J shed 1 base, and the junction held 13 bases outside the gene matches. Germline CDR1 is SGHRS and CDR2 is YFSETQ. CDR3 length equals 18 residues. The CDR3 loop is CASSRGQGSVVSYNEQFF. CDR3 bases: TGCGCCAGCAGCCGAGGACAGGGCAGTGTTGTATCCTACAATGAGCAGTTCTTC.

Here the CDR3 DNA reads TGTGCCAGCAGCCGATCAGGGGTGGGGCGAGTCGCTTCAATAAGCACAGATACGCAGTATTTT. This gives the protein CASSRSGVGRVASISTDTQYF. The chain carries TRBV4-2 and TRBJ2-3, with a weak D call TRBD1 (6 bases). This CDR3 has 21 amino acids. From germline, CDR1 is LGHNA and CDR2 YNFKEQ. The V gene lost 4 bases and the J gene lost 0 bases, with 29 bases spanning the gap.

The table lists this clonotype with many counts. This chain connects TRBV29-1 to TRBJ2-3, with TRBD1 matching over 8 bases. The germline V gene encodes CDR1 SQVTM and CDR2 ANQGSEA. The CDR3 runs to 12 residues. V shed 7 bases and J 3 bases; nucleotides not matched to a gene: 3. The DNA for the CDR3 is TGCAGCGCCCGGACAGGGACAGATACGCAGTATTTT. As protein: CSARTGTDTQYF.

This chain uses TRBV29-1 with TRBJ2-7; D is uncertain. The CDR3 sequence is 10 residues long. Trimming stripped 6 bases from V and 5 bases from J, with 8 bases between. Germline CDR1 and CDR2: SQVTM and ANQGSEA. CDR3 sequence: CSVGSDEQYF. CDR3 bases: TGCAGCGTAGGCTCGGACGAGCAGTACTTC.